Shown below are 29 T cell receptor beta chains from a single sample sequenced in a study of PD-1 blockade in mismatch repair-deficient tumors. TCRdb's table, derived via immunoSEQ multiplex PCR, lists solely in-frame clones and lacks some. Among 30,000 to 35,000 clones listed, 80% were seen once. The sample in question was PBMCs, obtained 6 to 7 weeks after starting pembrolizumab. These receptors originate from an adult with mismatch repair-deficient cancer.

The V call is TRBV5-1, the J call TRBJ1-2; TRBD1 matches 11 bases. Germline assignment: CDR1 SGHRS and CDR2 YFSETQ. The CDR3 contains 16 residues. V dropped 0 bases and J dropped 8; count of bases not matched to a gene: 9. The CDR3 DNA is TGCGCCAGCAGCTTGGTGTGGACAGGGGGCTTGGTAGGCTACACCTTC. It encodes CASSLVWTGGLVGYTF. Based on the CDR3 plus reference TRBV5-1 and TRBJ1-2, the full variable domain is KAGVTQTPRYLIKTRGQQVTLSCSPISGHRSVSWYQQTPGQGLQFLFEYFSETQRNKGNFPGRFSGRQFSNSRSEMNVSTLELGDSALYLCASSLVWTGGLVGYTFGSGTRLTVV.

This chain joins TRBV29-1 and TRBJ2-1, with TRBD2 as a possible D gene (6 bases). CDR1 and CDR2 from the germline V gene are SQVTM and ANQGSEA. The CDR3 is made up of 14 amino acids. V was cut by 1 base and J by 2 bases, with 9 bases left in between. CDR3 nucleotides: TGCAGCGTTGAAGTGGGGGGTCCCTACAATGAGCAGTTCTTC. This translates into CSVEVGGPYNEQFF.

This clone was seen only once. The chain has TRBV5-4 and TRBJ2-7, with TRBD2 matching over 11 bases. This CDR3 region has 18 residues. The trim removed 0 bases at V and 1 base at J, leaving 9 bases unmatched. CDR1 and CDR2 (germline): SGHNT, YYREEE (reference sequence). Written as DNA, the CDR3 is TGTGCCAGCAGCTTGGGAACTAGCGGGAGAACGCGGTCCTACGAGCAGTACTTC. Its protein product is CASSLGTSGRTRSYEQYF.

The gene calls are TRBV6-4 and TRBJ2-1, with 9 bases matching TRBD2. Per germline, CDR1 MRHNA and CDR2 SNTAGT. This CDR3 is 17 amino acids long. The V gene end was trimmed by 10 bases and the J gene end by 0 bases; junction bases not matched to a gene: 13. For the CDR3, the DNA is TGTGCCATCCCCGGGACTAGCCCCGAAGTCTCCTACAATGAGCAGTTCTTC. It encodes CAIPGTSPEVSYNEQFF.

The V call is TRBV23-1, the J call TRBJ2-1; 11 bases line up with TRBD2. TRBV23-1 is an open reading frame, and its role is uncertain. This CDR3 contains 15 residues. Germline trimming cut 2 bases from V and 9 bases from J; bases unmatched to any gene: 6. The chain's CDR3 is CASSQLGTSGGEQFF. CDR3 DNA sequence: TGCGCCAGCAGTCAACTCGGGACTAGCGGAGGTGAGCAGTTCTTC.

The chain is built from TRBV28 and TRBJ2-1; maybe TRBD1 (6 bases). The CDR3 has 13 residues. Per the germline V gene, CDR1 is MDHEN and CDR2 is SYDVKM. Trimming pared 3 bases from V and 6 bases from J, leaving 9 bases between. This chain's CDR3 is CASSLAGVNEQFF. The CDR3 DNA reads as TGTGCCAGCAGTTTGGCAGGGGTCAATGAGCAGTTCTTC. Full variable domain (missing parts from reference TRBV28 and TRBJ2-1): DVKVTQSSRYLVKRTGEKVFLECVQDMDHENMFWYRQDPGLGLRLIYFSYDVKMKEKGDIPEGYSVSREKKERFSLILESASTNQTSMYLCASSLAGVNEQFFGPGTRLTVL.

Written as DNA, the CDR3 is TGTGCCAGCAGTTTGCGGGAACTAAGGGGAACCGGGGAGCTGTTTTTT. Protein: CASSLRELRGTGELFF. J is TRBJ2-2 and V is TRBV27; D might be TRBD2 (6 bases). The CDR3 is 16 amino acids. The germline V gene encodes CDR1 MNHEY and CDR2 SMNVEV (reference sequence). Trimming stripped 3 bases from V and 5 bases from J, with 16 bases between.

V usage is TRBV28 and J usage is TRBJ1-4, with TRBD1 matching over 7 bases. This CDR3 has 15 residues. Germline CDR1 MDHEN, CDR2 SYDVKM. V lost 6 bases, J lost 6 bases, and 10 bases stayed unmatched. The CDR3 loop reads CASSLMGQLHEKLFF. The CDR3, as DNA: TGTGCCAGCAGCCTGATGGGACAGTTACATGAAAAACTGTTTTTT.

This clone was observed once. The chain joins TRBV2 to TRBJ2-6; D gene ambiguous. V was cut by 7 bases and J by 1 base, with 8 bases left in between. Germline values: CDR1 SNHLY, CDR2 FYNNEI. This CDR3 is 14 amino acids long. The CDR3 here is CASNLLSGANVLTF. The DNA of the CDR3 is TGTGCCAGCAACCTACTTTCTGGGGCCAACGTCCTGACTTTC.

The chain recombines TRBV28 with TRBJ1-4; D not certain. The CDR3 runs to 14 residues. Per germline, CDR1 MDHEN and CDR2 SYDVKM. Deletions cut 7 bases from V and 2 bases from J, with 11 bases between. CDR3 in amino acids: CASKEAGTNEKLFF. CDR3 sequence (DNA): TGTGCCAGCAAAGAAGCCGGGACTAATGAAAAACTGTTTTTT. The whole variable domain, remainder taken from reference TRBV28 and TRBJ1-4, is DVKVTQSSRYLVKRTGEKVFLECVQDMDHENMFWYRQDPGLGLRLIYFSYDVKMKEKGDIPEGYSVSREKKERFSLILESASTNQTSMYLCASKEAGTNEKLFFGSGTQLSVL.

This clone was observed a few times. This chain connects TRBV10-2 to TRBJ2-3; no definite D call. The germline gives CDR1 WSHSY, CDR2 SAAADI. This CDR3 comprises 12 residues. Trimming took off 6 bases at V and 2 bases at J, with 6 bases between the two ends. This chain's CDR3 is CASRAPTDTQYF. The CDR3 region has the DNA TGCGCCAGCAGGGCCCCCACAGATACGCAGTATTTT.

The rearrangement joins TRBV6-1 to TRBJ1-1; D unclear. V was pared by 0 bases and J by 3 bases, with 8 bases between. Looked up from germline, CDR1 is MNHNS and CDR2 is SASEGT. This CDR3 is built from 14 residues. The CDR3 reads CASSEALRDTEAFF. The DNA for the CDR3 is TGTGCCAGCAGTGAAGCTCTTCGGGACACTGAAGCTTTCTTT.

The J gene is TRBJ2-1, the V gene TRBV10-2; 10 nucleotides agree with TRBD2. Germline CDR1 WSHSY, CDR2 SAAADI. The CDR3 runs 14 residues. J gave up 8 bases and V 7 bases, and 8 bases lay outside the gene matches. CDR3 coding DNA: TGCGCCAGCATACAAGCGGGAGGGCATTATGAGCAGTTCTTC. It specifies CASIQAGGHYEQFF.

J is TRBJ1-5 and V is TRBV27, with 8 bases that match TRBD1. Germline CDR1 reads MNHEY; CDR2 reads SMNVEV (reference sequence). There are 14 residues in the CDR3. The V and J ends lost 3 bases and 6 bases, in that order; junction bases with no gene match: 4. The CDR3 region is CASSFGQGGQPQHF. The CDR3 coding sequence is TGTGCCAGCAGTTTTGGACAGGGAGGTCAGCCCCAGCATTTT.

This clone is a singleton in its sample. CDR3 DNA: TGTGCCAGCAGCTTATTCGACCGGAGGACTGAAGCTTTCTTT. Residues: CASSLFDRRTEAFF. The genes are TRBV7-9 and TRBJ1-1; no reliable D call. The CDR3 runs to 14 residues. From germline, CDR1 is SEHNR and CDR2 FQNEAQ (reference sequence). The V gene lost 2 bases and the J gene lost 5 bases, with 12 bases spanning the gap.

This clone was recorded once. CDR3 protein: CASTASGSTDTQYF. CDR3 nucleotides: TGTGCCAGTACTGCCAGCGGTAGCACAGATACGCAGTATTTT. The chain has TRBV19 and TRBJ2-3; D perhaps matches TRBD2 (5 bases). There are 14 residues in the CDR3. Between the trimmed V and J ends, which lost 7 bases and 0 bases, there was a span of 11 bases. Germline V gene lookup returns CDR1 LNHDA and CDR2 SQIVND (reference sequence).

The chain recombines TRBV5-1 with TRBJ2-5; 11 bases line up with TRBD2. V dropped 4 bases and J dropped 7; count of bases not matched to a gene: 9. The CDR3 extends over 15 amino acids. Germline CDR1 reads SGHRS; CDR2 reads YFSETQ. For the CDR3, the DNA is TGCGCCAGCAGCCCGGGACTAGCGGCTGTGGGGACCCAGTACTTC. Its protein product is CASSPGLAAVGTQYF. Looking up the rest from reference TRBV5-1 and TRBJ2-5 gives the full variable domain: KAGVTQTPRYLIKTRGQQVTLSCSPISGHRSVSWYQQTPGQGLQFLFEYFSETQRNKGNFPGRFSGRQFSNSRSEMNVSTLELGDSALYLCASSPGLAAVGTQYFGPGTRLLVL.

The V and J genes are TRBV7-9 and TRBJ2-7, with 9 bases matching TRBD2. The V segment lost 3 bases and the J segment 7 bases; nucleotides outside the gene matches: 7. Germline V gives CDR1 SEHNR, CDR2 FQNEAQ (reference sequence). CDR3 length: 14 residues. The CDR3 DNA is TGTGCCAGCAGCTTTAGCGGGAGTCTGAGGGAGCAGTACTTC. Protein: CASSFSGSLREQYF.

This chain connects TRBV27 to TRBJ1-5; the match to TRBD1 covers 10 bases. Germline loops: CDR1 MNHEY, CDR2 SMNVEV (reference sequence). The CDR3 is made up of 16 amino acids. V dropped 6 bases and J dropped 3; count of bases not matched to a gene: 8. The DNA of the CDR3 is TGTGCCAGCAGCCCGGACAGGGGGTCCTTCAATCAGCCCCAGCATTTT. Its protein is CASSPDRGSFNQPQHF.

This clone showed up just a few times. J is TRBJ1-2 and V is TRBV19, with D possibly being TRBD1 (5 bases). The CDR3 is 12 residues long. Trimming stripped 3 bases from V and 7 bases from J, with 9 bases between. CDR1 is LNHDA and CDR2 is SQIVND in the germline V gene (reference sequence). The CDR3 DNA reads as TGTGCCAGTAGTATTGCAGGGCTTGGCTACACCTTC. Translated: CASSIAGLGYTF.

The J gene is TRBJ2-5, the V gene TRBV15, with 7 bases aligning to TRBD1. Germline V gene sequence: CDR1 LNHNV, CDR2 YYDKDF (reference sequence). The length of the CDR3 is 13 residues. Germline trimming cut 2 bases from V and 5 bases from J; bases unmatched to any gene: 2. The CDR3 is CATSRQGQETQYF. The CDR3 region has the DNA TGTGCCACCAGCAGACAGGGACAGGAGACCCAGTACTTC. Filled out from reference TRBV15 and TRBJ2-5, the complete variable domain reads DAMVIQNPRYQVTQFGKPVTLSCSQTLNHNVMYWYQQKSSQAPKLLFHYYDKDFNNEADTPDNFQSRRPNTSFCFLDIRSPGLGDTAMYLCATSRQGQETQYFGPGTRLLVL.

The V and J genes are TRBV4-2 and TRBJ2-3, with TRBD2 identical over 14 bases. Germline assignment: CDR1 LGHNA and CDR2 YNFKEQ. Losses at the gene ends were 1 base for V and 5 bases for J; bases not matched to a gene: 2. This CDR3 is 16 amino acids long. This chain's CDR3 is CASSQGLAGGVDTQYF. The CDR3, as DNA: TGTGCCAGCAGCCAAGGACTAGCGGGAGGGGTAGATACGCAGTATTTT.

The chain employs TRBV6-1 and TRBJ2-7; 11 bases align to TRBD2. V lost 0 bases to trimming and J lost 3 bases; unmatched junction nucleotides: 10. The length of the CDR3 is 18 residues. Germline V gene data show CDR1 as MNHNS and CDR2 as SASEGT. The CDR3 sequence is CASSEAASLLAGVYEQYF. The CDR3 nucleotides read TGTGCCAGCAGTGAAGCCGCGAGTTTACTAGCGGGAGTCTACGAGCAGTACTTC.

This chain uses TRBV11-3 with TRBJ2-2; possible D gene TRBD1, 6 bases. CDR1 and CDR2 from the germline V gene are SGHNT and YENEEA. The germline V and J ends were trimmed by 6 bases and 3 bases, with 20 bases remaining between them. The CDR3 spans 17 residues. The CDR3 sequence: CASRRKKTGWDTGELFF. The CDR3 DNA is TGTGCCAGCAGACGGAAGAAAACAGGGTGGGACACCGGGGAGCTGTTTTTT.

The J gene is TRBJ2-1, the V gene TRBV19, with 7 nucleotides matching TRBD1. This CDR3 is built from 14 residues. The V gene end was trimmed by 5 bases and the J gene end by 8 bases; junction bases not matched to a gene: 9. Germline CDR1 LNHDA, CDR2 SQIVND (reference sequence). The CDR3: CASSPRQGSHEQFF. The CDR3 DNA is TGTGCCAGTAGTCCTCGACAGGGTTCCCATGAGCAGTTCTTC. Variable domain in full (rest from reference TRBV19 and TRBJ2-1): DGGITQSPKYLFRKEGQNVTLSCEQNLNHDAMYWYRQDPGQGLRLIYYSQIVNDFQKGDIAEGYSVSREKKESFPLTVTSAQKNPTAFYLCASSPRQGSHEQFFGPGTRLTVL.

DNA of the CDR3: TGTGCCAGCAGTTTATGGGCCAGGAACAATGAGCAGTTCTTC. Translating gives CASSLWARNNEQFF. The chain combines TRBV28 with TRBJ2-1; D unclear. The V and J ends lost 0 bases and 5 bases respectively, with 8 bases between them. There are 14 residues in the CDR3. Germline values: CDR1 MDHEN, CDR2 SYDVKM.

This clone was observed a few times. This chain links TRBV6-5 with TRBJ2-7, with 13 bases that match TRBD2. V was clipped by 6 bases and J by 8 bases; unmatched bases: 7. Germline-derived CDR1 and CDR2 are MNHEY and SVGAGI. The CDR3 is 14 residues long. DNA for the CDR3: TGTGCCAGCAGGTCCGGGACTAGCGGGATCAAGCAGTACTTC. It codes for CASRSGTSGIKQYF.

The V call is TRBV25-1, the J call TRBJ2-5, with D possibly matching TRBD2 (5 bases). The end of the DNA fits TRBJ2-7 better, so the J call may be wrong. CDR3 size: 10 residues. Germline V lookup: CDR1 MGHDK, CDR2 SYGVNS. This CDR3 reads CARDLYEQYF. The CDR3 DNA reads as TGTGCCAGGGACTTGTACGAGCAGTACTTC.

V gene TRBV7-9 combines with J gene TRBJ1-1, with 8 bases identical to TRBD1. This CDR3 spans 17 amino acids. The J segment lost 1 base and the V segment lost 5 bases, leaving 12 bases of the junction unmatched. In germline, CDR1 is SEHNR, CDR2 FQNEAQ (reference sequence). The CDR3 coding sequence is TGTGCCAGCAGCCTGTCAGGGGGCGCTTCAGGGAACACTGAAGCTTTCTTT. Translated, it gives CASSLSGGASGNTEAFF.